Following are 2 T cell receptor beta chains from one sample sequenced in a study of Tregs in tolerant kidney transplant recipients. Method: immunoSEQ multiplex PCR; TCRdb's copy keeps in-frame clones and lacks some. The sample shows fewer than 80,000 clones, 95% to 98% of them seen only once. Source: Tregs from blood, taken before the transplant. Receptors were obtained from a human donor who received a combined kidney and bone marrow transplant.

The rearrangement uses TRBV6-5 and TRBJ2-7, with 8 positions matching TRBD2. With V trimmed by 4 bases and J by 6 bases, 14 bases remained unmatched. Germline CDR1 is MNHEY and CDR2 is SVGAGI. The CDR3 is 16 residues long. DNA for the CDR3: TGTGCCAGCAGTTCCCCGGCAGCGGGAGCTCGGTCCGAGCAGTACTTC. Translated: CASSSPAAGARSEQYF.

This chain connects TRBV28 to TRBJ2-7; TRBD1 might be the D (5 bases). Germline V gene lookup returns CDR1 MDHEN and CDR2 SYDVKM. This CDR3 comprises 13 residues. The V and J ends lost 6 bases and 3 bases respectively, with 12 bases between them. Written as DNA, the CDR3 is TGTGCCAGCAGGGTAGGGGATTACTACGAGCAGTACTTC. Protein: CASRVGDYYEQYF.